The rows below give T cell receptor beta chains drawn from one sample of a study of OX40 agonist ivuxolimab in advanced cancers. The assay was immunoSEQ multiplex PCR, and TCRdb's table has in-frame clones only and misses some. In the table there are 100,000 or so clones, roughly 95% of which are singletons. This sample comprised CD4+ or CD8+ T cells sorted from blood, obtained in a trial of the OX40 agonist ivuxolimab. The source of these receptors is an adult with an advanced solid tumor such as melanoma, head and neck, liver or kidney cancer. The CDR3 runs from the conserved cysteine through the conserved F or W. A D gene is named only where the DNA matches it firmly. Some rows mark clone size as missing; the rest say once, few, many or name a class of expanded clone.

V,D,J,size,DNA,CDR3
TRBV5-4,NA,TRBJ2-1,NA,TGTGCCAGCAGCTTGGAGGAGCACAATGAGCAGTTCTTC,CASSLEEHNEQFF
TRBV4-3,NA,TRBJ1-6,NA,TGCGCCAGCAGCCAAGGACCTCGTGTCTATAATTCACCCCTCCACTTT,CASSQGPRVYNSPLHF
TRBV15,TRBD2,TRBJ2-1,NA,TGTGCCACCAGCACCTCGACTAGCGGCTCCTACAATGAGCAGTTCTTC,CATSTSTSGSYNEQFF
TRBV9,TRBD2,TRBJ2-3,NA,TGTGCCAGCAGCGTAGGACTAGCAACAGATACGCAGTATTTT,CASSVGLATDTQYF
TRBV9,NA,TRBJ2-5,NA,TGTGCCAGCAGCCTCGGCGGTAGCGGCGGAGAGACCCAGTACTTC,CASSLGGSGGETQYF
TRBV5-4,NA,TRBJ2-3,NA,TGTGCCAGCAGCTCTAATTACGGCACAGATACGCAGTATTTT,CASSSNYGTDTQYF
TRBV27,NA,TRBJ2-5,NA,TGTGCCAGCAGTTCCCTCGGGATCCAAGAGACCCAGTACTTC,CASSSLGIQETQYF
TRBV6-6,NA,TRBJ2-7,NA,TGTGCCAGCAGTTACGGGTACGGGTACGAGCAGTACTTC,CASSYGYGYEQYF
TRBV10-3,TRBD2,TRBJ2-3,NA,TGTGCCATCAGTGAGGGGGCTAGCGGGGATTCCACAGATACGCAGTATTTT,CAISEGASGDSTDTQYF
TRBV5-4,NA,TRBJ1-1,NA,TGTGCCAGCAGCTTGGCCTTAACAGGGGAAGCTTTCTTT,CASSLALTGEAFF
TRBV2,NA,TRBJ2-2,NA,TGTGCCAGCATTACCGGCACCGGGGAGCTGTTTTTT,CASITGTGELFF
TRBV27,TRBD1,TRBJ1-6,NA,TGTGCCAGCAGTTTATCGGCAGGGGGCGGTTCACCCCTCCACTTT,CASSLSAGGGSPLHF
TRBV21-1,NA,TRBJ1-2,NA,TGTGCCAGCAGCAAGTCCCGGACAGGGAGGGGAAATAACTATGGCTACACCTTC,CASSKSRTGRGNNYGYTF
TRBV7-8,TRBD2,TRBJ2-1,NA,TGTGCCAGCAGCCCCCTGGAGGGACTAGCGGGAGGGAATTACAATGAGCAGTTCTTC,CASSPLEGLAGGNYNEQFF
TRBV28,NA,TRBJ1-5,NA,TGTGCCAGCAGTTTAAGTCGGGAGCAGCCCCAGCATTTT,CASSLSREQPQHF
TRBV21-1,NA,TRBJ2-7,NA,TGTGCCAGCAGCAAAGTGACTCCAGGAGGCTACGAGCAGTACTTC,CASSKVTPGGYEQYF
TRBV4-3,TRBD2,TRBJ2-4,once,TGCGCCAGCAGCGAAGGACTAGCAGCCAAAAACATTCAGTACTTC,CASSEGLAAKNIQYF
TRBV7-3,NA,TRBJ1-3,NA,TGTGCCAGCAGCTACCGGACAGAGGGGTCTGGAAACACCATATATTTT,CASSYRTEGSGNTIYF
TRBV7-9,TRBD2,TRBJ2-1,NA,TGTGCCAGCAGACCAAGTAGCGGGAGGGAATACAATGAGCAGTTCTTC,CASRPSSGREYNEQFF
TRBV27,NA,TRBJ2-7,NA,TGTGCCAGCAGTTTATCGACCCCTCGCAGCTACGAGCAGTACTTC,CASSLSTPRSYEQYF
TRBV5-6,TRBD1,TRBJ2-7,NA,TGTGCCAGCAGCTTGGAATTTGCGTCTGGGGGACAGGGACCTTACGAGCAGTACTTC,CASSLEFASGGQGPYEQYF
TRBV7-2,NA,TRBJ2-1,once,TGTGCCAGCAGCTCAAACTTCCGGGACTCCTTCTTC,CASSSNFRDSFF
TRBV27,TRBD1,TRBJ2-7,NA,TGTGCCAGCAGTTTAGGTTCAGGGGGCTACGAGCAGTACTTC,CASSLGSGGYEQYF
TRBV7-9,TRBD1,TRBJ2-7,NA,TGTGCCAGCAGCTTCCGGGACAGGGGGCACGAGCAGTACTTC,CASSFRDRGHEQYF
TRBV6-6,NA,TRBJ1-1,NA,TGTGCCAGCAGTTCCACGTGGGGAGGTGAAGCTTTCTTT,CASSSTWGGEAFF
TRBV9,NA,TRBJ1-1,NA,TGTGCCAGCAGCGCATCATACGGGGGAGGGTGGACTGAAGCTTTCTTT,CASSASYGGGWTEAFF
TRBV6-1,NA,TRBJ2-6,NA,TGTGCCAGCAGTGTCAGCTCTGGGGCCAACGTCCTGACTTTC,CASSVSSGANVLTF
TRBV6-1,NA,TRBJ2-5,once,TGTGCCAGCAGTGGACAGGACCAAGAGACCCAGTACTTC,CASSGQDQETQYF
TRBV28,NA,TRBJ2-3,NA,TGTGCCAGCAGTTTATTACAGGGTTCAGTACCAGATACGCAGTATTTT,CASSLLQGSVPDTQYF
TRBV11-2,NA,TRBJ1-1,NA,TGTGCCAGCAGCTTAGACGGCCCGACTGAAGCTTTCTTT,CASSLDGPTEAFF
TRBV7-3,NA,TRBJ2-4,NA,TGTGCCAGCAGGTCTTCGGCCAAAAACATTCAGTACTTC,CASRSSAKNIQYF
TRBV5-6,NA,TRBJ2-6,NA,TGTGCCAGCAGCTTGGACACCAGTGGGACGTGGGGGGCCAACGTCCTGACTTTC,CASSLDTSGTWGANVLTF
TRBV4-2,NA,TRBJ2-3,NA,TGTGCCAGCAGCGAACAAGGGAGACCCACAGATACGCAGTATTTT,CASSEQGRPTDTQYF
TRBV7-9,NA,TRBJ2-5,NA,TGTGCCAGCAGCTTTGGTGAGACCCAGTACTTC,CASSFGETQYF
TRBV7-2,TRBD2,TRBJ2-1,NA,TGTGCCAGCAGCTACGGACTAGCAGGCCACAATGAGCAGTTCTTC,CASSYGLAGHNEQFF
TRBV11-1,NA,TRBJ2-5,NA,TGTGCCAGCAGCCTGACCGACAGGTACCAAGAGACCCAGTACTTC,CASSLTDRYQETQYF
TRBV27,NA,TRBJ1-5,NA,TGTGCCAGCAGTAATATCGGGCGGAATCAGCCCCAGCATTTT,CASSNIGRNQPQHF
TRBV6-1,NA,TRBJ2-4,NA,TGTGCCAGCAGTGAAATGGTGACAGGAGGGGCCAAAAACATTCAGTACTTC,CASSEMVTGGAKNIQYF
TRBV4-1,NA,TRBJ1-1,NA,TGCGCCAGCAGCGCGGGCAACCCCGGTAGGACTGAAGCTTTCTTT,CASSAGNPGRTEAFF